This T cell receptor beta chain was documented in a study of type 1 regulatory T cells. Study-level information: T-allo10 is an in vitro-generated, Tr1-enriched CD4 T cell product specific for alloantigen. Study-level points and caveats: Type 1 regulatory T cells had a more restricted TCR repertoire than non-type 1 regulatory T cells.

The CDR3 has 15 residues. After removal of 7 bases from V and 4 bases from J, the junction contained 8 bases not matched to a gene. In its sample, this clonotype is medium-sized (0.01 to 0.1%). Its target is not known. MiXCR, run by TCRdb on the reads, gives a single entry per CDR3 protein. The sample carries 5,000 to 6,500 distinct CDR3 sequences, around 26% recorded once. The receptor was derived from a human donor in good health. J is TRBJ2-3 and V is TRBV12-3 or TRBV12-4; 10 nucleotides align to TRBD1. The specimen was cultured type 1 regulatory T (Tr1) cells, either the whole culture or a sorted fraction (not recorded which). CDR3 DNA: TGTGCCAGCAACTCTGGCGGACAGGGGGCAGATACGCAGTATTTT. Encoded protein: CASNSGGQGADTQYF.